A selection of T cell receptor beta chains follows, all from one sample in a study of blood T cell repertoires in COVID-19. Some clones are missing from TCRdb's copy, which holds only in-frame ones; the method was immunoSEQ multiplex PCR. The data hold about 220,000 clones, with approximately 77% observed a single time. Sequenced sample: peripheral blood. The receptors come from a woman older than 75 with acute or convalescent COVID-19. Each CDR3 is given with its conserved first and last residue. The D gene is left open where the match is weak. Where a row states a size, it is once, few, many or the class of an expanded clone; other rows omit it.

>TRBV28|TRBJ1-3|once|.
CASNATPNSGNTIYF
TGTGCCAGCAACGCGACACCAAACTCTGGAAACACCATATATTTT
>TRBV9|TRBJ2-1|many|TRBD2
CASSATLTGTSGVEQFF
TGTGCCAGCAGCGCCACCTTGACCGGGACTAGCGGGGTGGAGCAGTTCTTC
>TRBV7-2|TRBJ2-3|.|.
CASSPGTREIDTQYF
TGTGCCAGCAGCCCAGGGACAAGGGAAATCGATACGCAGTATTTT
>TRBV3-1/TRBV3-2|TRBJ2-3|.|.
CASSTGVDTQYF
TGTGCCAGCAGTACGGGGGTAGATACGCAGTATTTT
>TRBV7-2|TRBJ1-6|.|.
CASSLDRVENSPLHF
TGTGCCAGCAGCTTAGACAGGGTGGAAAATTCACCCCTCCACTTT
>TRBV11-2|TRBJ2-1|.|TRBD2
CASSLDPGLANEQFF
TGTGCCAGCAGCTTAGATCCAGGACTAGCCAATGAGCAGTTCTTC
>TRBV6-5|TRBJ1-2|few|TRBD1
CASSYSNRGVYGYTF
TGTGCCAGCAGTTACTCGAACAGGGGGGTCTATGGCTACACCTTC
>TRBV9|TRBJ2-7|.|.
CASSVDGLSEQYF
TGTGCCAGCAGCGTAGATGGGCTATCTGAGCAGTACTTC
>TRBV5-1|TRBJ2-3|.|.
CASSLAGAGASDTQYF
TGCGCCAGCAGCTTGGCAGGTGCGGGGGCAAGTGATACGCAGTATTTT
>TRBV29-1|TRBJ2-7|once|.
CSVEDRLGQGPIF
TGCAGCGTTGAAGATCGGTTGGGGCAGGGCCCTATCTTC
>TRBV18|TRBJ2-7|.|.
CASSILADEQYF
TGTGCCAGCTCAATCCTGGCAGACGAGCAGTACTTC
>TRBV28|TRBJ1-2|once|TRBD1
CASSLGGQGSGYTF
TGTGCCAGCAGTTTAGGGGGACAGGGGAGCGGCTACACCTTC
>TRBV24-1|TRBJ2-1|.|.
CATSDGGNNEQFF
TGTGCCACCAGTGATGGAGGGAACAATGAGCAGTTCTTC